Below are 20 T cell receptor beta chains sequenced from a single sample in a study of T cells in women clearing cervical HPV infection. Generated by immunoSEQ multiplex PCR, the TCRdb table keeps only in-frame clones and is missing some. This listing includes about 41,000 clones. Specimen: blood buffy coat. Every receptor here comes from a woman between 18 and 69 years old with a cervical HPV16 infection that either progressed to CIN3+ or cleared (not recorded which).

Note on this clone: The read stops 3 residues short of the end of the CDR3; the missing end is completed from the germline J gene. The J gene is TRBJ2-3, the V gene TRBV2; tentative D call: TRBD1 (6 bases). Germline assignment: CDR1 SNHLY and CDR2 FYNNEI. This CDR3 spans 14 amino acids. Trimming shortened V by 5 bases and J by 2 bases, and 11 bases separated the two germline ends. The part of the CDR3 DNA that was read is TGTGCCAGCAGTACGACAGGCTTCACAGATACG. This translates into CASSTTGFTDT. The CDR3 as a whole reads CASSTTGFTDTQYF. The full variable domain, in which reference TRBV2 and TRBJ2-3 provide the parts outside the CDR3, is EPEVTQTPSHQVTQMGQEVILRCVPISNHLYFYWYRQILGQKVEFLVSFYNNEISEKSEIFDDQFSVERPDGSNFTLKIRSTKLEDSAMYFCASSTTGFTDTQYFGPGTRLTVL.

A remark on this clone: Read data end 3 residues before the CDR3 end; the end is taken from the germline J gene. This chain links TRBV6-1 with TRBJ1-2; D possibly corresponds to TRBD1 (5 bases). Trimming stripped 2 bases from V and 7 bases from J, with 20 bases between. This CDR3 region has 16 residues. Germline V gene lookup returns CDR1 MNHNS and CDR2 SASEGT. CDR3 amino acids: CASSENYFGPGLGYTF. The DNA read from the CDR3 is TGTGCCAGCAGTGAAAACTACTTCGGACCGGGACTTGGC.

This chain's CDR3 is CASSARPGQRLVNEQFF. The CDR3 bases that were read are TGTGCCAGCAGCGCTAGACCGGGACAGCGACTTGTGAATGAG. The chain joins TRBV9 to TRBJ2-1, with 7 positions matching TRBD1. The CDR3 extends 3 residues past the end of the read, so its final part is completed from the germline J gene. V dropped 3 bases and J dropped 7; count of bases not matched to a gene: 16. The germline gives CDR1 SGDLS, CDR2 YYNGEE. CDR3 length: 17 residues.

A remark on this clone: The sequence runs out 3 residues before the end of the CDR3; the remainder is reconstructed from the germline J gene. This chain connects TRBV13 to TRBJ2-3, with D possibly matching TRBD1 (6 bases). The CDR3 covers 16 residues. The ends were cut back, 5 bases at V and 2 bases at J, with 17 bases in the middle. Germline V gene lookup returns CDR1 PRHDT and CDR2 FYEKMQ (reference sequence). The CDR3 spells CASSREKGHHTDTQYF. CDR3 DNA (partial): TGTGCCAGCAGCCGAGAGAAGGGACACCACACAGATACG.

On this clone itself: The read finishes 3 residues shy of the CDR3 end, and the germline J gene is used to complete it. The genes are TRBV19 and TRBJ1-1, with D unclear. V lost 11 bases and J 7 bases, leaving 14 bases between the germline ends. CDR3 size: 11 residues. CDR1 is LNHDA, CDR2 SQIVND, per germline (reference sequence). The sequenced CDR3 bases are TGTGCCCTGATGGAGGGCCATGAA. As protein: CALMEGHE. The CDR3, in full, reads CALMEGHEAFF.

About this clone itself: Sequencing ends 3 residues short of the CDR3 end; the germline J gene provides the rest. The chain couples TRBV6-2 or TRBV6-3 to TRBJ1-6; D perhaps matches TRBD1 (5 bases). Germline V gene sequence: CDR1 MNHEY, CDR2 SVGEGT. This CDR3 comprises 15 residues. Trimming shortened V by 2 bases and J by 9 bases, and 14 bases separated the two germline ends. CDR3 in amino acids: CASSYVGSQGSPLHF. The sequenced part of the CDR3 DNA is TGTGCCAGCAGTTACGTGGGGTCTCAGGGTTCACCC.

As regards this clone: Coverage ceases 3 residues before the CDR3 finishes, and the germline J gene fills in the end. J is TRBJ2-1 and V is TRBV7-7; 14 bases align to TRBD2. This CDR3 comprises 16 residues. J gave up 8 bases and V 5 bases, and 8 bases lay outside the gene matches. Per germline, CDR1 SSHAT and CDR2 FNYEAQ (reference sequence). CDR3 protein: CASSRTGTSGSHEQFF. Partial CDR3 DNA: TGTGCCAGCAGCCGCACCGGGACTAGCGGGAGCCATGAG.

A note on this clone: The CDR3 end falls 3 residues outside the read, so it is completed with the germline J gene. V gene TRBV7-9 combines with J gene TRBJ1-2; the D gene is possibly TRBD1 (5 bases). The CDR3 has 15 residues. V lost 5 bases to trimming and J lost 0 bases, with 13 bases between them. Germline assignment: CDR1 SEHNR and CDR2 FQNEAQ (reference sequence). The part of the CDR3 DNA that was read is TGTGCCAGCAGCGGAGAGACAGAAGCTAACTATGGC. Amino acid sequence: CASSGETEANYG. The CDR3, in full, reads CASSGETEANYGYTF.

As regards this clone: The sequence runs out 3 residues before the end of the CDR3; the remainder is reconstructed from the germline J gene. This rearrangement joins TRBV20-1 to TRBJ1-2, with TRBD1 as a possible D gene (6 bases). V was cut by 5 bases and J by 0 bases, with 16 bases left in between. CDR3 length: 15 amino acids. Germline lookup yields CDR1 DFQATT and CDR2 SNEGSKA (reference sequence). The CDR3 DNA, read in part, is TGCAGTGCTCCGACCTTACAGGGAGCTAACTATGGC. It translates to CSAPTLQGANYG. The whole CDR3 sequence is CSAPTLQGANYGYTF.

As concerns this clone: The CDR3 goes on 3 residues after the read ends, and that part is filled in from the germline J gene. This sequence joins TRBV19 and TRBJ1-1; TRBD1 matches 9 bases. Trimming removed 7 bases from V and 0 bases from J; junction bases left unmatched: 9. The CDR3 length is 16 residues. Germline assignment: CDR1 LNHDA and CDR2 SQIVND (reference sequence). The CDR3 reads CASTLPGTGLNTEAFF. CDR3 DNA (partial): TGTGCCAGTACCCTCCCCGGGACAGGGCTGAACACTGAA.

In regard to this clone: The sequence runs out 3 residues before the end of the CDR3; the remainder is reconstructed from the germline J gene. The chain joins TRBV5-5 to TRBJ2-7, with 12 bases fitting TRBD1. The CDR3 consists of 14 residues. From germline, CDR1 is SGHKS and CDR2 YYEKEE (reference sequence). Trimming removed 3 bases from V and 6 bases from J; junction bases left unmatched: 4. The CDR3 loop reads CASSWGQGAPEQYF. CDR3 DNA (partial): TGTGCCAGCAGCTGGGGACAGGGGGCGCCCGAG.

With regard to this clone: The sequence runs out 3 residues before the end of the CDR3; the remainder is reconstructed from the germline J gene. This rearrangement joins TRBV7-9 to TRBJ1-1; D unresolved. V lost 1 base and J 0 bases, leaving 6 bases between the germline ends. Germline V lookup: CDR1 SEHNR, CDR2 FQNEAQ (reference sequence). The CDR3 consists of 14 residues. CDR3 protein: CASSLGQMNTEAFF. The sequenced CDR3 bases are TGTGCCAGCAGCTTAGGTCAGATGAACACTGAA.

Of note for this clone: The DNA ends 3 residues before the CDR3 does, and the rest of the CDR3 is filled in from the germline J gene. This chain joins TRBV5-1 and TRBJ2-5; 7 bases line up with TRBD1. V was clipped by 7 bases and J by 3 bases; unmatched bases: 9. The CDR3 covers 14 residues. Germline lookup yields CDR1 SGHRS and CDR2 YFSETQ. CDR3 protein: CASFRGQSKETQYF. The part of the CDR3 DNA that was read is TGCGCCAGCTTCCGGGGACAGTCCAAAGAGACC.

As concerns this clone: From the germline J gene comes the end of the CDR3, since the read stops 3 residues before it. J is TRBJ1-2 and V is TRBV5-5, with D possibly TRBD1 on 6 matching bases. Trimming removed 2 bases from V and 6 bases from J, with 14 bases in between. The CDR3 covers 14 residues. Germline CDR1 is SGHKS and CDR2 is YYEKEE (reference sequence). The sequenced CDR3 bases are TGTGCCAGCAGCTTTTCATACAGGGAGGATGGC. Its protein is CASSFSYREDG. The CDR3 in full is CASSFSYREDGYTF. Complete variable domain (other parts from reference TRBV5-5 and TRBJ1-2): DAGVTQSPTHLIKTRGQQVTLRCSPISGHKSVSWYQQVLGQGPQFIFQYYEKEERGRGNFPDRFSARQFPNYSSELNVNALLLGDSALYLCASSFSYREDGYTFGSGTRLTVV.

As concerns this clone: The read comes to an end 3 residues before the CDR3 does, leaving the germline J gene to fill in the end. The chain links TRBV19 to TRBJ1-1; TRBD1 matches 7 bases. V lost 3 bases, J lost 3 bases, and 7 bases stayed unmatched. Germline V gene data show CDR1 as LNHDA and CDR2 as SQIVND (reference sequence). The CDR3 sequence is 15 residues long. CDR3 bases read: TGTGCCAGTAGTATGAACAGGGGAGGTGACACTGAA. It specifies CASSMNRGGDTE. The full CDR3 protein is CASSMNRGGDTEAFF.

Remarks on this clone: The read gets to within 3 residues of the CDR3 end, and the germline J gene fills in the rest. Other DNA sequences within the sample encode an identical CDR3. The J gene is TRBJ1-1, the V gene TRBV6-1, with 8 positions matching TRBD1. Unmatched junction bases numbered 6, after V lost 4 bases and J lost 5 bases. CDR1 is MNHNS, CDR2 SASEGT, per germline. The CDR3 has 14 residues. This CDR3 reads CASSAGQGRTEAFF. The part of the CDR3 DNA that was read is TGTGCCAGCAGTGCCGGACAGGGAAGAACTGAA.

In regard to this clone: The observed sequence ends 3 residues before the CDR3 terminus, with the missing tail filled in from the germline J gene. The genes are TRBV19 and TRBJ2-1, with D perhaps matching TRBD2 (6 bases). This CDR3 spans 14 amino acids. Germline loops: CDR1 LNHDA, CDR2 SQIVND (reference sequence). V lost 8 bases and J lost 7, with 18 bases in between. The part of the CDR3 DNA that was read is TGTGCCAGTGCCAATGGAGGGGCCGGGAATGAG. It specifies CASANGGAGNE. The whole CDR3 region reads CASANGGAGNEQFF.

With respect to this clone: The DNA ends 3 residues before the CDR3 does, and the rest of the CDR3 is filled in from the germline J gene. The chain couples TRBV7-3 to TRBJ2-5; 10 bases are a match to TRBD1. V trimming: 2 bases; J trimming: 2 bases; junction bases outside the gene matches: 5. CDR1 is SGHTA and CDR2 is FQGTGA in the germline V gene. The CDR3 runs 16 residues. CDR3 DNA (partial): TGTGCCAGCAGCTTACAGGGGGGACAGGGGCAAGAGACC. This translates into CASSLQGGQGQET. The whole CDR3 region reads CASSLQGGQGQETQYF.

Remarks on this clone: The read halts 3 residues ahead of the CDR3 end, with the missing end drawn from the germline J gene. This chain uses TRBV12-3 or TRBV12-4 with TRBJ2-2; D unclear. Trimming took off 6 bases at V and 1 base at J, with 6 bases between the two ends. The CDR3 is made up of 13 amino acids. The CDR3 sequence is CASSPGNTGELFF. Partial CDR3 DNA: TGTGCCAGCAGCCCGGGGAACACCGGGGAG.

Turning to this clone: The read gets to within 3 residues of the CDR3 end, and the germline J gene fills in the rest. V gene TRBV7-9 combines with J gene TRBJ1-1; D may be TRBD1 (6 bases). Germline CDR1 is SEHNR and CDR2 is FQNEAQ (reference sequence). This CDR3 contains 15 residues. The germline V and J ends were trimmed by 5 bases and 4 bases, with 17 bases remaining between them. CDR3 protein: CASSPRGGLITEAFF. The DNA read from the CDR3 is TGTGCCAGCAGCCCGAGAGGGGGATTGATCACTGAA. Drawing the rest from reference TRBV7-9 and TRBJ1-1, the complete variable domain is DTGVSQNPRHKITKRGQNVTFRCDPISEHNRLYWYRQTLGQGPEFLTYFQNEAQLEKSRLLSDRFSAERPKGSFSTLEIQRTEQGDSAMYLCASSPRGGLITEAFFGQGTRLTVV.